This T cell receptor (beta chain) was recovered during a study of T cells in Graves' hyperthyroidism and ophthalmopathy. V gave up 7 bases and J gave up 5 bases, with 8 bases separating them. CDR1 is SQVTM and CDR2 is ANQGSEA in the germline V gene. CDR3 length: 11 residues. It was considered stable Graves' hyperthyroidism when ophthalmopathy did not progress within 18 months. Study-wide findings and caveats: Model predictions of ophthalmopathy came a median roughly 6.7 months before onset.

TCR beta CDR3 region amplification was performed from RNA transcripts. A first-round RT-PCR of the TCR CDR3 used the HTBI primer set. In TCRdb, the multiplex PCR reads were re-called with MiXCR into one record per CDR3 protein. The data show about 680,000 distinct CDR3 sequences, roughly a third seen once. There are many counts of this clonotype. What it binds is not known. This receptor was obtained from a woman between 40 and 55 years old with Graves' hyperthyroidism. This chain links TRBV29-1 with TRBJ2-2; D not certain. The specimen was blood. The CDR3 spells CSARYTGELFF. In DNA, the CDR3 is TGCAGCGCCCGTTATACCGGGGAGCTGTTTTTT.